This TCR beta chain is drawn from a study of cytomegalovirus exposure and HLA in healthy donors (dated by TCRdb to the late 2010s). For the wider study: In an earlier analysis of several hundred of the donors, 276 Gb of sequence data and about 110 million unique TCR beta sequences from 180 million or so T cells were reported. Genome-wide SNP genotypes for about 60% of the roughly 700 donors were used in a later genetic analysis, which treated that subset as a discovery cohort. Every repertoire in the discovery cohort had been generated on one and the same sequencing platform. The study profiled the T cell repertoires of more than 500 subjects by immunosequencing and related them to cytomegalovirus serostatus. HLA typing included class I and class II loci at four-digit resolution. Donor age, sex, ethnicity and CMV serostatus were collected together with the repertoire data. Rather than using new phenotypic data, the later analysis identified candidate immune exposures from TCR beta sequences and from how often those sequences occurred across donors. To study patterns of TCR occurrence, a later analysis re-analyzed previously published TCR beta repertoires from 666 donors and added high-resolution HLA genotyping. About 280 gigabases of sequencing data and around 80 million unique TCR sequences made up an early release that covered several hundred HLA-typed donors. In an earlier analysis of 500 to 650 of the donors, high-throughput TCR beta sequencing was used to judge whether each TCR beta V gene segment behaved as functional or pseudogenic. Typing coverage varied by locus: about 620-640 donors for A, B, C, DRB1 and DQB1; roughly 510 for DQA1; about 590 for DPA1; 450 to 480 for DPB1. A separate validation cohort of over a hundred different subjects was used in addition to the roughly 670-subject first cohort. The study aimed to test whether cataloging public T cell receptors could reveal signatures of past pathogen exposure. About five DR-DQ haplotypes were treated as single units for association and clustering because of strong linkage in the cohort. To predict cytomegalovirus infection status, the study combined high-throughput TCR immunosequencing, statistical association of individual TCRs with disease status, and machine learning. Among some 400 genotyped donors of the cohort, an average of approximately 240,000 unique TCR beta nucleotide sequences were sequenced per donor, 15% to 20% of them non-productive. Of the approximately 400 genotyped donors, 81% were placed in the genetic ancestry cluster associated with self-reported Caucasian donors. Findings and caveats that apply to the study as a whole: Linkage disequilibrium might explain the correlated functional status among segregating V segments, but an unknown experimental factor could not be excluded. A few of the identified cytomegalovirus-associated TCR beta chains were confirmed in vitro to be specific for cytomegalovirus antigens. V-gene and J-gene trimming of TCR beta chains was associated with a missense DCLRE1C variant in a later genetic analysis, and the association was replicated in an independent cohort. When HLA alleles, especially DR and DQ, strongly co-occurred, TCR associations were difficult to assign to individual alleles. The study listed 150 to 200 TCR beta chains as associated with cytomegalovirus. Cytomegalovirus status was reported to be diagnosed by the classifier with high specificity and sensitivity in both the original and validation cohorts. CMV serostatus was the only immune exposure information available for the cohort. A further reported finding was that TCR beta sequences accurately predicted the HLA-A and HLA-B alleles for most subjects in the first cohort. Compared with equally common non-associated chains, HLA-associated TCR beta chains in a later analysis were more clonally expanded and had lower generation probabilities. Because the 87-base-pair reads could not distinguish some IMGT-functional V segments, including TRBV6-2 and TRBV6-3, those segments were excluded. A cluster of highly shared sequence variants was judged likely to represent a technical artifact of the sequencing pipeline. Because HLA typing was unavailable for some donors at each locus, only the typed subset was used in association tests. A later analysis found that most CMV-associated TCR beta chains appeared HLA-restricted, with HLA associations seemingly driven largely by CMV exposure. According to the authors, the approach could potentially be generalized to other disease states and immunological phenotypes. The cohort was sequenced for TCR beta chains only, and without alpha or paired-chain data the features that could be detected were limited. In a later analysis, 15,000 to 20,000 TCR beta sequences were associated with specific HLA alleles at a false discovery rate of 0.05. In a later analysis, several top co-occurrence clusters were reported to appear linked to parvovirus B19, influenza, CMV and Epstein-Barr virus. The presence/absence analyses assumed that sequencing depth was roughly uniform across donors, and that assumption may not be true. Across donors, most TCR sequences were observed very rarely, whereas some public TCRs were present in many individuals. In a later analysis, the rate of TCR association differed among HLA loci, with DRB1 alleles having the most associated TCRs and HLA-C alleles having the fewest. The earlier analysis of fewer than 750 of the donors excluded roughly 16 rarely observed V segments, including chromosome 9 orphons, because counts were too low. In a later genetic analysis, fewer N-insertions in productive TCRs were reported among donors in an Asian-associated ancestry cluster than the roughly 700-donor mean. Broadly in line with IMGT annotations, most TCR beta V segments showed up in productive rearrangements about 87% or about 30% of the time in an earlier analysis of 587 of the donors.

In total, roughly 670 healthy bone marrow donors made up the cohort. At the time of sampling, all cohort members were nominally healthy, though unrecorded immune exposures were likely present. The donor was CMV seronegative and was included in the group of about 400 seronegative cohort members. A peripheral blood sample was provided by each donor, and peripheral blood mononuclear cells were used for TCR beta sequencing. The Qiagen DNeasy Blood Extraction Kit was used to extract genomic DNA from the blood cell samples. Libraries were built with the immunoSEQ multiplex PCR assay. The multiplex PCR relied on a mix of 60 forward primers for TCR Vbeta segments and 13 reverse primers for TCR Jbeta segments. Amplification of the CDR3 region of rearranged TCR beta genes was performed with a multiplex PCR assay on genomic DNA. Amplified TCR beta libraries were sequenced as 87-base-pair reads on the Illumina HiSeq System. The study's processing was this. In a later analysis, tens of millions of unique TCR beta chains were counted across the approximately 670 repertoires, and roughly 10 million of these chains were shared by at least two donors. To remove PCR and sequencing errors, raw reads were error-corrected and collapsed into unique sequences using a nearest-neighbor algorithm that merged closely related sequences. Alignment of CDR3 sequences to IMGT reference sequences was used to assign V, D and J gene segments. For a sequence to be retained, a match of at least six nucleotides was required to both a V gene segment and a J gene segment. A rearrangement counted as productive if the CDR3 had no stop codons and remained in frame with V and J, and every other rearrangement counted as non-productive. CDR3 was defined according to IMGT convention as the region running from the second conserved V-encoded cysteine to the conserved J-encoded phenylalanine. In an earlier analysis of around 570 of the donors, sequences lacking an unambiguous match to a single V gene segment were excluded. In an earlier analysis of a few hundred of the donors, V segments were called functional above 56.7% productive rearrangements and were called segregating when the between-donor standard deviation exceeded 5%. A statistical classification framework was built for diagnosing cytomegalovirus status from the catalog of TCR beta chain sequences. V and J gene assignment, in a later analysis, came from comparing TCR nucleotide sequences with IMGT/GENE-DB human TR gene sequences. In a later analysis, CDR3 sequences and most-parsimonious VDJ recombination scenarios were assigned using the TCRdist pipeline. In a later analysis, every TCR beta chain was defined by the combination of its CDR3 amino acid sequence and its V-gene family, and reads without a unique V-gene family were dropped. In a later analysis, 450 to 600 highly shared, low-generation-probability nucleotide sequences were removed to address suspected cross-contamination and a sequencing artifact. In a later analysis, a clonal expansion index was calculated for each public chain from normalized within-repertoire ranks of inferred template counts. In a later analysis, generation probabilities were computed using a VDJ recombination model fitted to out-of-frame rearrangements, and the results were checked against IGoR. Hypergeometric tests were used in a later analysis to score TCR-TCR, TCR-HLA and TCR-CMV co-occurrence, with a repertoire-size bias correction applied to the TCR pairs. A later analysis estimated false discovery rates by permuting HLA or CMV assignments 20 times. In a later analysis, co-occurring TCRs were grouped with DBSCAN, and TCRdist sequence similarity was added when clustering was performed within HLA-allele-positive subsets. Repertoires with fewer than 30,000 or more than 120,000 public chains, plus five repertoires with anomalous nucleotide sharing, were excluded from co-occurrence clustering. TCRdb obtained this table from immuneACCESS and retained in-frame rearrangements with V and J assigned. These tables miss some clones; where compared with another copy, unresolved V genes account for less than half of the shortfall, and the remainder is unexplained. For V, J and clone size, that table is used; D and trimming come from the DNA. The sample table records about 140,000 clones; roughly 80% of these occur just once. The leading ten clones occupy 2.5% to 4% of the sample.

Notes on this clone: Its antigen is not yet known. Within one base of it there is no much larger clone, and no base qualities were kept.

There are 16 amino acids in the CDR3, from cysteine to phenylalanine inclusive. Left in the record is the CDR3 DNA by itself, 48 bases read in frame from the first base. CDR1 KGHSH and CDR2 LQKENI were looked up in the germline V gene. Ends trimmed: V by 4 bases, J by 4 bases; bases unmatched to a gene: 12. The sequence is built from TRBV18 and TRBJ1-2; the central 7 bases match TRBD1. The sample was PBMCs. The receptor was isolated from a man aged 35 to 55 in good health and CMV-seronegative. CDR3 reads: CASSQQGSHGAYGYTF. In nucleotides, the sequence is TGTGCCAGCTCACAACAGGGGTCCCACGGCGCCTATGGCTACACCTTC.